What follows are 23 T cell receptor beta chains derived from one specimen sequenced in a study of blood T cell repertoires in COVID-19. Clones were sequenced by immunoSEQ multiplex PCR, and TCRdb holds only the in-frame ones, with some missing. The sample lists about 140,000 clones, roughly 85% occurring once. Sequenced input: peripheral blood. The receptors come from a man aged 55-75 years with acute or convalescent COVID-19.

The chain employs TRBV5-6 and TRBJ2-3; TRBD2 is a possible D gene (5 bases). Trimming stripped 2 bases from V and 4 bases from J, with 17 bases between. CDR1 and CDR2 (germline): SGHDT, YYEEEE. This CDR3 has 16 amino acids. CDR3 DNA: TGTGCCAGCAGCTTCGAAAGCGGCATCAAGTCAGATACGCAGTATTTT. It codes for CASSFESGIKSDTQYF.

The V and J genes are TRBV7-9 and TRBJ2-2; 10 positions agree with TRBD1. The CDR3 is 17 residues long. Germline V CDR1 and CDR2: SEHNR, FQNEAQ (reference sequence). With 5 bases clipped from V and 0 bases from J, the junction kept 6 bases outside the gene matches. The CDR3 bases are TGTGCCAGCAGCATCCCGGGACAGGGGCCGAACACCGGGGAGCTGTTTTTT. Its translation is CASSIPGQGPNTGELFF.

A few counts support this clone. The chain recombines TRBV4-2 with TRBJ2-7; the D gene is possibly TRBD1 (6 bases). This CDR3 is built from 16 residues. The V and J ends lost 0 bases and 2 bases respectively, with 14 bases between them. Per the germline V gene, CDR1 is LGHNA and CDR2 is YNFKEQ. The chain's CDR3 is CASSQEDSRKPYEQYF. In DNA form, the CDR3 reads TGTGCCAGCAGCCAAGAGGACAGTCGGAAACCCTACGAGCAGTACTTC.

V and J are TRBV10-3 and TRBJ2-3; 8 bases are shared with TRBD2. The CDR3 is made up of 16 amino acids. Germline CDR1 reads ENHRY; CDR2 reads SYGVKD. V lost 2 bases to trimming and J lost 0 bases; unmatched junction nucleotides: 4. CDR3 loop: CAISETASGSTDTQYF. As DNA, the CDR3 is TGTGCCATCAGTGAGACGGCTAGCGGGAGCACAGATACGCAGTATTTT.

V is TRBV18 and J is TRBJ2-7, with 7 bases identical to TRBD2. After removal of 5 bases from V and 6 bases from J, the junction contained 4 bases not matched to a gene. From germline, CDR1 is KGHSH and CDR2 LQKENI. The CDR3 has 12 residues. Written as DNA, the CDR3 is TGTGCCAGCTCAACGGGACTATCCGAGCAGTACTTC. This gives the protein CASSTGLSEQYF. The variable domain in full, with the rest retrieved from reference TRBV18 and TRBJ2-7, is NAGVMQNPRHLVRRRGQEARLRCSPMKGHSHVYWYRQLPEEGLKFMVYLQKENIIDESGMPKERFSAEFPKEGPSILRIQQVVRGDSAAYFCASSTGLSEQYFGPGTRLTVT.

The chain's CDR3 is CASSTGTRDQPQHF. CDR3 in DNA: TGTGCCAGCAGCACGGGGACAAGGGATCAGCCCCAGCATTTT. The rearrangement joins TRBV5-8 to TRBJ1-5; D is perhaps TRBD1 (6 bases). V dropped 4 bases and J dropped 5 bases, with 13 bases sitting between them. CDR1 is SGHTS, CDR2 YDEGEE, per germline. CDR3 length: 14 residues.

J is TRBJ2-7 and V is TRBV5-1; D perhaps matches TRBD2 (6 bases). Germline V gene lookup returns CDR1 SGHRS and CDR2 YFSETQ. Trimming took 4 bases from V and 2 from J, leaving 19 bases between them. This CDR3 is 16 amino acids long. This CDR3 reads CASSPVAAKYPYEQYF. The CDR3 DNA follows: TGCGCCAGCAGCCCAGTAGCGGCGAAGTATCCCTACGAGCAGTACTTC.

V usage is TRBV3-1 (or the pseudogene TRBV3-2) and J usage is TRBJ2-7, with 16 bases matching TRBD2. CDR3 length: 18 amino acids. Germline V gives CDR1 LGHDT, CDR2 YNNKEL (reference sequence). V was clipped by 0 bases and J by 5 bases; unmatched bases: 7. The CDR3 DNA reads as TGTGCCAGCAGCCAAGATCCGGGACTAGCGGGAGGGCAGGACGAGCAGTACTTC. Its protein product is CASSQDPGLAGGQDEQYF.

This clone is a singleton in its sample. The V gene is TRBV28, the J gene TRBJ2-4; D is uncertain. Looked up from germline, CDR1 is MDHEN and CDR2 is SYDVKM. V was clipped by 4 bases and J by 7 bases, with 14 bases between them. CDR3 size: 14 residues. The CDR3 DNA follows: TGTGCCAGCAGTTCCCAGACTTTCTCCAACATTCAGTACTTC. It translates to CASSSQTFSNIQYF.

The rearrangement uses TRBV24-1 and TRBJ1-4; D not certain. Germline CDR1 reads KGHDR; CDR2 reads SFDVKD. This CDR3 is built from 16 residues. V lost 7 bases to trimming and J lost 2 bases, with 16 bases between them. The chain's CDR3 is CATSDGGRSTNEKLFF. CDR3 nucleotides: TGTGCCACCAGCGACGGAGGGAGGTCCACTAATGAAAAACTGTTTTTT.

The chain recombines TRBV27 with TRBJ2-7; TRBD1 is a possible D gene (5 bases). V was shortened by 5 bases and J by 5 bases, with 10 bases between the two germline ends. Germline values: CDR1 MNHEY, CDR2 SMNVEV (reference sequence). The CDR3 length is 12 residues. The CDR3 sequence is CASSRTSHEQYF. The CDR3 DNA sequence: TGTGCCAGCAGTAGGACATCCCACGAGCAGTACTTC.

The chain carries TRBV5-1 and TRBJ2-7; the D gene is possibly TRBD1 (6 bases). CDR1 and CDR2 (germline): SGHRS, YFSETQ. CDR3 length equals 16 residues. V lost 1 base, J lost 1 base, and 15 bases lay in between. This CDR3 reads CASSLYSDSRSYEQYF. The DNA for the CDR3 is TGCGCCAGCAGCTTGTACTCGGACAGCAGGTCCTACGAGCAGTACTTC.

V is TRBV5-6 and J is TRBJ1-5; 8 nucleotides line up with TRBD1. The CDR3 spans 18 residues. CDR1 and CDR2 (germline): SGHDT, YYEEEE. J was trimmed by 7 bases and V by 4 bases; bases with no gene match: 19. The CDR3 spells CASSIRQGQPGWGQPQHF. The CDR3 coding sequence is TGTGCCAGCAGCATCCGACAGGGGCAACCTGGTTGGGGCCAGCCCCAGCATTTT.

This clone was detected only a few times. The genes are TRBV7-2 and TRBJ2-7; D possibly corresponds to TRBD2 (5 bases). V dropped 3 bases and J dropped 3 bases, with 9 bases sitting between them. The germline CDR1 and CDR2 sequences are SGHTA and FQGNSA. This CDR3 comprises 13 residues. In DNA, the CDR3 is TGTGCCAGCAGCTTCGGGGATGACTACGAGCAGTACTTC. As protein: CASSFGDDYEQYF.

The chain uses TRBV6-5 and TRBJ2-7; TRBD2 matches 10 bases. Germline V CDR1 and CDR2: MNHEY, SVGAGI. CDR3 length: 14 residues. J lost 4 bases, V lost 3 bases, and 3 bases had no gene match. This CDR3 is CASSYASGSYEQYF. For the CDR3, the DNA is TGTGCCAGCAGTTATGCTAGCGGGAGTTACGAGCAGTACTTC.

V usage is TRBV28 and J usage is TRBJ2-6, with unresolved D. The germline V gene has CDR1 MDHEN and CDR2 SYDVKM. The CDR3 covers 13 residues. The V gene lost 9 bases and the J gene lost 0 bases, with 6 bases spanning the gap. CDR3 DNA: TGTGCCAGTAATCCCTCTGGGGCCAACGTCCTGACTTTC. It yields the protein CASNPSGANVLTF.

The chain has TRBV18 and TRBJ2-2; D is uncertain. Trimming pared 3 bases from V and 7 bases from J, leaving 6 bases between. The CDR3 sequence is 12 residues long. Germline V gives CDR1 KGHSH, CDR2 LQKENI. The CDR3 sequence is CASSPRVGELFF. CDR3 DNA: TGTGCCAGCTCACCCCGGGTCGGGGAGCTGTTTTTT.

This clone was observed a single time. The gene calls are TRBV19 and TRBJ2-2; TRBD1 is a possible D gene (5 bases). CDR3 length: 13 amino acids. Per the germline V gene, CDR1 is LNHDA and CDR2 is SQIVND (reference sequence). Trimming removed 9 bases at V and 3 bases at J, with 11 bases between. CDR3 bases: TGTGCCAGCAACCTAGGGGACACCGGGGAGCTGTTTTTT. Its protein is CASNLGDTGELFF.

This clone was seen once. J is TRBJ2-6 and V is TRBV24-1; perhaps TRBD1 as D (6 bases). This CDR3 comprises 17 residues. The V and J ends lost 4 bases and 0 bases respectively, with 12 bases between them. CDR1 and CDR2 (germline): KGHDR, SFDVKD. CDR3 coding DNA: TGTGCCACCAGTGACCCGGACAGTTTCTCTGGGGCCAACGTCCTGACTTTC. It encodes CATSDPDSFSGANVLTF.

A few counts support this clone. The J gene is TRBJ2-7, the V gene TRBV21-1; no check of the table's D call, TRBD2, against the DNA was made. TRBV21-1 is reported as a pseudogene. This CDR3 is built from 21 residues. CDR3 sequence reads: CASSKGLPVAGEWTSGSEQYF. The CDR3 nucleotides read TGTGCCAGCAGCAAAGGTTTACCGGTGGCAGGCGAATGGACTAGCGGGAGCGAGCAGTACTTC.

The chain is built from TRBV3-1 (or the pseudogene TRBV3-2) and TRBJ2-1, with 7 bases that match TRBD2. The ends lost 6 bases at V and 9 bases at J; junction bases unmatched: 8. The germline V gene has CDR1 LGHDT and CDR2 YNNKEL (reference sequence). CDR3 length equals 13 residues. CDR3: CASSPGLVGEQFF. The CDR3 nucleotides are TGTGCCAGCAGTCCTGGACTAGTGGGTGAGCAGTTCTTC.

The chain combines TRBV28 with TRBJ2-2; the match to TRBD2 covers 9 bases. The CDR3 is 16 amino acids. V gave up 8 bases and J gave up 4 bases; unmatched junction bases: 11. Germline assignment: CDR1 MDHEN and CDR2 SYDVKM. Written as DNA, the CDR3 is TGTGCCAGCTGTACCTTAGCGGGAGCTGGCACCGGGGAGCTGTTTTTT. Translation gives CASCTLAGAGTGELFF.

The chain uses TRBV28 and TRBJ1-4, with 10 bases aligning to TRBD1. Germline loops: CDR1 MDHEN, CDR2 SYDVKM. Trimming took 4 bases from V and 5 from J; bases not matched to a gene: 7. CDR3 length: 16 amino acids. The CDR3 loop is CASSSPGQGRNEKLFF. In DNA, the CDR3 is TGTGCCAGCAGTTCCCCGGGACAGGGGAGAAATGAAAAACTGTTTTTT.